This passage covers 18 T cell receptor beta chains from one sample sequenced in a study of T-cell reconstitution after alpha-beta-depleted transplantation in children. Preparation of the TCRbeta library involved a method that used unique molecular identifiers. MiXCR, applied by TCRdb to the PCR reads, yields one record per CDR3 protein. This table has approximately 200,000 distinct CDR3 sequences, 13% to 15% appearing once. This sample comprised PBMCs from the stem cell graft donor, obtained from the stem cell graft. These receptors were taken from a human donor who donated a stem cell graft to a child with acute lymphoblastic leukemia.

This clonotype was counted at least ten times. CDR3 region: CASSPGLGTPGELFF. For the CDR3, the DNA is TGTGCCAGCAGTCCGGGACTAGGTACACCCGGGGAGCTGTTTTTT. This chain uses TRBV27 with TRBJ2-2; 8 bases agree with TRBD2. Germline V gene sequence: CDR1 MNHEY, CDR2 SMNVEV (reference sequence). The CDR3 is 15 amino acids. Trimming took 5 bases from V and 6 from J; bases not matched to a gene: 8.

CDR3 in DNA: TGTGCCAGTAGTTTCCCTAGCGGGAGGGCCTACAATGAGCAGTTCTTC. Translating gives CASSFPSGRAYNEQFF. The chain is built from TRBV19 and TRBJ2-1; 12 nucleotides align to TRBD2. CDR3 length: 16 residues. Germline loops: CDR1 LNHDA, CDR2 SQIVND (reference sequence). The trim removed 5 bases at V and 2 bases at J, leaving 4 bases unmatched.

This clonotype was seen repeatedly, ten times or more. This chain uses TRBV6-1 with TRBJ2-4; D tentatively reads TRBD1 or TRBD2 (6 bases each). With 6 bases removed from V and 6 bases from J, the gap between germline ends came to 15 bases. The CDR3 spans 14 residues. CDR1 is MNHNS and CDR2 is SASEGT in the germline V gene. The CDR3, as DNA: TGTGCCAGCAGCATCAGCGGAGGGGGAAACATTCAGTACTTC. Amino acid sequence: CASSISGGGNIQYF.

The sample holds many counts of this clonotype. The rearrangement joins TRBV6-1 to TRBJ1-2, with a possible D match to TRBD1 (6 bases). V was pared by 7 bases and J by 7 bases, with 19 bases between. The CDR3 has 14 residues. CDR1 and CDR2 from the germline V gene are MNHNS and SASEGT. The CDR3 here is CASTANRVGPGYTF. The CDR3 nucleotides read TGTGCCAGCACCGCAAACAGGGTGGGTCCTGGCTACACCTTC.

The chain combines TRBV30 with TRBJ2-7, with 7 bases matching TRBD1. This CDR3 has 15 amino acids. With 5 bases clipped from V and 2 bases from J, the junction kept 12 bases outside the gene matches. Looked up from germline, CDR1 is GTSNPN and CDR2 is SVGIG (reference sequence). The CDR3 protein is CAWSTGLLRTYEQYF. The CDR3 nucleotides read TGTGCCTGGTCGACAGGGCTTCTTAGGACCTACGAGCAGTACTTC.

The DNA of the CDR3 is TGTGCCAGCAGTCGACTAGCGGGAAGTACAGATACGCAGTATTTT. This gives the protein CASSRLAGSTDTQYF. V usage is TRBV11-2 and J usage is TRBJ2-3; 11 positions agree with TRBD2. V gave up 6 bases and J gave up 3 bases; unmatched junction bases: 5. Germline values: CDR1 SGHAT, CDR2 FQNNGV. The CDR3 length is 15 residues.

This clonotype was seen repeatedly, ten times or more. V is TRBV7-2 and J is TRBJ1-1; D gene unclear. The CDR3 length is 14 residues. V was pared by 3 bases and J by 2 bases, with 10 bases between. Germline V CDR1 and CDR2: SGHTA, FQGNSA. The CDR3 region is CASSFGPINTEAFF. The DNA of the CDR3 is TGTGCCAGCAGCTTTGGACCGATAAACACTGAAGCTTTCTTT. The full variable domain, in which reference TRBV7-2 and TRBJ1-1 provide the parts outside the CDR3, is GAGVSQSPSNKVTEKGKDVELRCDPISGHTALYWYRQSLGQGLEFLIYFQGNSAPDKSGLPSDRFSAERTGGSVSTLTIQRTQQEDSAVYLCASSFGPINTEAFFGQGTRLTVV.

This clonotype was recorded at least ten times. This sequence joins TRBV5-1 and TRBJ1-1; no firm D call. V was clipped by 1 base and J by 5 bases, with 12 bases between them. CDR3 length: 14 residues. Per germline, CDR1 SGHRS and CDR2 YFSETQ. The CDR3: CASSLNTGGTEAFF. CDR3 bases: TGCGCCAGCAGCTTGAACACCGGAGGGACTGAAGCTTTCTTT.

There are many counts of this clonotype. The V gene is TRBV27, the J gene TRBJ2-3; D ambiguous. Trimming pared 3 bases from V and 8 bases from J, leaving 12 bases between. The germline V gene has CDR1 MNHEY and CDR2 SMNVEV (reference sequence). CDR3 length equals 13 residues. In DNA form, the CDR3 reads TGTGCCAGCAGTTTTCGGGCTAGTGGTACGCAGTATTTT. Protein: CASSFRASGTQYF.

This clonotype was detected ten times or more. The genes are TRBV5-1 and TRBJ2-7; 10 nucleotides line up with TRBD1. V trimming: 4 bases; J trimming: 3 bases; junction bases outside the gene matches: 4. Germline V gene sequence: CDR1 SGHRS, CDR2 YFSETQ. This CDR3 has 14 amino acids. CDR3 loop: CASSEGQGSYEQYF. CDR3 coding DNA: TGCGCCAGCAGCGAGGGACAGGGGAGCTACGAGCAGTACTTC.

This clonotype was detected many times. This chain connects TRBV20-1 to TRBJ2-1; no clear D. Trimming took 5 bases from V and 6 from J, leaving 8 bases between them. Germline lookup yields CDR1 DFQATT and CDR2 SNEGSKA (reference sequence). This CDR3 comprises 11 residues. CDR3 DNA: TGCAGTGCTCAGCCCCGCAATGAGCAGTTCTTC. Its protein product is CSAQPRNEQFF.

This clonotype was found many times. The V gene is TRBV12-3 or TRBV12-4, the J gene TRBJ2-3, with 7 bases that match TRBD2. J was trimmed by 2 bases and V by 6 bases; bases with no gene match: 14. The CDR3 consists of 17 residues. For the CDR3, the DNA is TGTGCCAGCAGCGCAGGGTTCGGCGGGAGTATCACAGATACGCAGTATTTT. This encodes CASSAGFGGSITDTQYF.

The chain employs TRBV3-1 and TRBJ1-3; D uncertain. Per the germline V gene, CDR1 is LGHDT and CDR2 is YNNKEL (reference sequence). The CDR3 is made up of 16 amino acids. Trimming cost V 5 bases and J 0 bases, with 14 bases left between them. The CDR3 spells CASSSRLTNSGNTIYF. Written as DNA, the CDR3 is TGTGCCAGCAGCTCTCGATTGACGAACTCTGGAAACACCATATATTTT.

This clonotype was counted ten times or more. The chain couples TRBV6-5 to TRBJ1-4; no clear D gene. V lost 2 bases to trimming and J lost 2 bases, with 6 bases between them. In germline, CDR1 is MNHEY, CDR2 SVGAGI. The CDR3 runs 14 residues. CDR3 in amino acids: CASSYARTNEKLFF. The CDR3 region has the DNA TGTGCCAGCAGTTACGCGAGGACTAATGAAAAACTGTTTTTT.

Worth noting for this clonotype: A much larger clone differs by one base, so this may be a read error. The V gene is TRBV6-4, the J gene TRBJ1-5; D unclear. The germline gives CDR1 MRHNA, CDR2 SNTAGT. The CDR3 covers 18 residues. The CDR3 reads CTSSLFVSTKGGNQPQHF. Written as DNA, the CDR3 is TGTACCAGCAGTTTGTTCGTCTCGACCAAGGGCGGCAATCAGCCCCAGCATTTT.

This clonotype was observed many times. The chain combines TRBV11-3 with TRBJ2-1; 8 bases map to TRBD2. There are 14 residues in the CDR3. Germline trimming cut 5 bases from V and 9 bases from J; bases unmatched to any gene: 9. Germline V CDR1 and CDR2: SGHNT, YENEEA. The CDR3 loop reads CASSESGRFGEQFF. The CDR3, as DNA: TGTGCCAGCAGCGAAAGCGGGAGATTTGGTGAGCAGTTCTTC. The full variable domain, with the rest looked up from reference TRBV11-3 and TRBJ2-1, is EAGVVQSPRYKIIEKKQPVAFWCNPISGHNTLYWYLQNLGQGPELLIRYENEEAVDDSQLPKDRFSAERLKGVDSTLKIQPAELGDSAVYLCASSESGRFGEQFFGPGTRLTVL.

This clonotype was picked up many times. DNA of the CDR3: TGCAGTGCTCAGGGGCCGAACACTGAAGCTTTCTTT. This gives the protein CSAQGPNTEAFF. This chain uses TRBV20-1 with TRBJ1-1; TRBD1 is a possible D gene (6 bases). This CDR3 is built from 12 residues. From germline, CDR1 is DFQATT and CDR2 SNEGSKA (reference sequence). V dropped 5 bases and J dropped 1 base, with 8 bases sitting between them.

The gene calls are TRBV20-1 and TRBJ2-7; D uncertain. The V gene's germline CDR1 is DFQATT and CDR2 SNEGSKA (reference sequence). V shed 0 bases and J shed 0 bases, with 9 bases lying between them. The length of the CDR3 is 14 residues. In DNA, the CDR3 is TGCAGTGCTAGAGACGGACGTAGCTCCTACGAGCAGTACTTC. It yields the protein CSARDGRSSYEQYF.